The clone carrying this TCR beta chain was observed many times. Each CDR3 protein gets one entry after TCRdb re-called the 5' RACE reads with MiXCR. The data show under 55,000 distinct CDR3 sequences, with 6.8% seen just once and 14% to 15% held by the top ten. This record belongs to a study of T cells after yellow fever vaccination. V lost 3 bases to trimming and J lost 2 bases; unmatched junction nucleotides: 5. The V gene's germline CDR1 is MNHEY and CDR2 SMNVEV (reference sequence). The CDR3 totals 15 residues. The chain uses TRBV27 and TRBJ2-7; 9 bases map to TRBD1. The specimen was CD8+ T cells not binding an NS4B(214-222) dextramer, sorted from PBMCs, collected 45 days after the yellow fever booster vaccination. The TCR comes from a man in his thirties or forties who received the YFV17D yellow fever vaccine. The CDR3 nucleotides read TGTGCCAGCAGTTTTACGGACAGGGGAGCCTACGAGCAGTACTTC. Residues: CASSFTDRGAYEQYF.